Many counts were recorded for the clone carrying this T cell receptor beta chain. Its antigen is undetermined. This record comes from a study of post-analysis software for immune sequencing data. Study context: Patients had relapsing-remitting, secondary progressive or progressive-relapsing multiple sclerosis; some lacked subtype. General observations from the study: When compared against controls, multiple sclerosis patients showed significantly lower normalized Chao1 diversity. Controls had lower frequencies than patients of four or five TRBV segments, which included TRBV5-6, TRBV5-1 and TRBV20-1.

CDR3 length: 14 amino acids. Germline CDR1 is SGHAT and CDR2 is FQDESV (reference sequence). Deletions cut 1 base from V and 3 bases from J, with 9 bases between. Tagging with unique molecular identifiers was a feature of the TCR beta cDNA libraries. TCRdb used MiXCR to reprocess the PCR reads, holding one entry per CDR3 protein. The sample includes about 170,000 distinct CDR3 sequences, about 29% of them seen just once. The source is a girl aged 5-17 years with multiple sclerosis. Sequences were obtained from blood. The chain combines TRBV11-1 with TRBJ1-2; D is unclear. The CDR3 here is CASSLGGRDYGYTF. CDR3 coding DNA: TGTGCCAGCAGCTTAGGAGGGCGAGACTATGGCTACACCTTC.